These T cell receptor beta chains were read from a single sample in a study of neurological immune-mediated disorders. TCRdb fed the 5' RACE reads into MiXCR, producing one record per CDR3 protein. This repertoire shows about 79,000 distinct CDR3 sequences, roughly 13% found once; its top ten account for about 6.8%. Input material: PBMCs. These receptors originate from a woman aged 50 to 60 in good health. Each CDR3 is given with its conserved first and last residue. Each record gives: clone size, D gene, J gene, V gene, CDR3 DNA, CDR3 protein. The D gene is left open where the match is weak. Size tells how often a clone was seen (once, few, many) or the class of an expanded clone, and some rows leave it out.

clone size: many; D gene: -; J gene: TRBJ1-1; V gene: TRBV20-1; CDR3 DNA: TGCAGTGCCCGGCCGTTAGGGGTAGGCACTGAAGCTTTCTTT; CDR3 protein: CSARPLGVGTEAFF
clone size: many; D gene: -; J gene: TRBJ2-2; V gene: TRBV5-1; CDR3 DNA: TGCGCCAGCAGCTTGGGCCCCGCAACTAGGACCGGGGAGCTGTTTTTT; CDR3 protein: CASSLGPATRTGELFF
clone size: -; D gene: TRBD2; J gene: TRBJ2-1; V gene: TRBV6-2/TRBV6-3; CDR3 DNA: TGTGCCAGCAGCCCCTCCCGACTAGCGGGGGGGAACCGGGGCTACAATGAGCAGTTCTTC; CDR3 protein: CASSPSRLAGGNRGYNEQFF
clone size: many; D gene: TRBD1; J gene: TRBJ2-3; V gene: TRBV29-1; CDR3 DNA: TGCAGCGCTGCGGGGACAGGGTATCGCGCAGATACGCAGTATTTT; CDR3 protein: CSAAGTGYRADTQYF
clone size: many; D gene: TRBD1; J gene: TRBJ2-2; V gene: TRBV3-1; CDR3 DNA: TGTGCCAGGGCGGGTAGGGACAGGCGCACCGGGGAGCTGTTTTTT; CDR3 protein: CARAGRDRRTGELFF
clone size: many; D gene: -; J gene: TRBJ1-1; V gene: TRBV5-1; CDR3 DNA: TGCGCCAGCAGCTTGGATCCCCCGAACACTGAAGCTTTCTTT; CDR3 protein: CASSLDPPNTEAFF
clone size: many; D gene: -; J gene: TRBJ1-5; V gene: TRBV20-1; CDR3 DNA: TGCAGTGCTAGAGGGTTCGGACGATATCAGCCCCAGCATTTT; CDR3 protein: CSARGFGRYQPQHF
clone size: many; D gene: -; J gene: TRBJ1-5; V gene: TRBV28; CDR3 DNA: TGTGCCAGCAGCGTATCTCCATTCAATCAGCCCCAGCATTTT; CDR3 protein: CASSVSPFNQPQHF
clone size: many; D gene: -; J gene: TRBJ2-4; V gene: TRBV2; CDR3 DNA: TGTCATCCCTCGGTGTATGGAGCCAAAAACATTCAGTACTTC; CDR3 protein: CHPSVYGAKNIQYF
clone size: many; D gene: TRBD1; J gene: TRBJ2-2; V gene: TRBV5-1; CDR3 DNA: TGCGCCAGCAGCGGGGGACAGCGGACCGGGGAGCTGTTTTTT; CDR3 protein: CASSGGQRTGELFF
clone size: -; D gene: -; J gene: TRBJ1-2; V gene: TRBV27; CDR3 DNA: TGTGCCAGCAGTTACACCGACGGCTATGGCTACACCTTC; CDR3 protein: CASSYTDGYGYTF
clone size: many; D gene: -; J gene: TRBJ2-1; V gene: TRBV5-5; CDR3 DNA: TGTGCCAGCAGCTTGATCTACAATGAGCAGTTCTTC; CDR3 protein: CASSLIYNEQFF
clone size: many; D gene: -; J gene: TRBJ2-4; V gene: TRBV5-1; CDR3 DNA: TGCGCCAGCAGCTTACCGGGGGCAGAAAACATTCAGTACTTC; CDR3 protein: CASSLPGAENIQYF
clone size: many; D gene: TRBD1; J gene: TRBJ1-1; V gene: TRBV10-3; CDR3 DNA: TGTGCCATCACGGGACAGTTAAACACTGAAGCTTTCTTT; CDR3 protein: CAITGQLNTEAFF
clone size: many; D gene: -; J gene: TRBJ2-5; V gene: TRBV7-3; CDR3 DNA: TGTGCCAGCAGCCCCTATGGGGCCCAAGAGACCCAGTACTTC; CDR3 protein: CASSPYGAQETQYF
clone size: many; D gene: -; J gene: TRBJ2-1; V gene: TRBV20-1; CDR3 DNA: TGCAGTGCTAGAGATTCCGAGACAGGACCCTACAATGAGCAGTTCTTC; CDR3 protein: CSARDSETGPYNEQFF
clone size: many; D gene: -; J gene: TRBJ2-2; V gene: TRBV29-1; CDR3 DNA: TGCAGCGTTGAACGTTTCCAAAGTAGCGCAACCGGGGAGCTGTTTTTT; CDR3 protein: CSVERFQSSATGELFF
clone size: once; D gene: -; J gene: TRBJ2-7; V gene: TRBV5-1; CDR3 DNA: TGCGCCAGCAGCTTGGCTTTGGAACTCATCTCCTACGAGCAGTACTTC; CDR3 protein: CASSLALELISYEQYF
clone size: many; D gene: -; J gene: TRBJ2-3; V gene: TRBV28; CDR3 DNA: TGTGCCAGCAGTTCCCATTACAGATTGTCTAGCACAGATACGCAGTATTTT; CDR3 protein: CASSSHYRLSSTDTQYF
clone size: many; D gene: -; J gene: TRBJ1-1; V gene: TRBV20-1; CDR3 DNA: TGCAGTGCCCTCTTGGTCCAGAACACTGAAGCTTTCTTT; CDR3 protein: CSALLVQNTEAFF
clone size: many; D gene: -; J gene: TRBJ2-5; V gene: TRBV21-1; CDR3 DNA: TGTGCCAGCCAGGGGCTGGGGCGTGAGACCCAGTACTTC; CDR3 protein: CASQGLGRETQYF
clone size: -; D gene: -; J gene: TRBJ1-1; V gene: TRBV20-1; CDR3 DNA: TGCAGTGCTAGCCACGCGGGGGCTAGGGGGAACACTGAAGCTTTCTTT; CDR3 protein: CSASHAGARGNTEAFF
clone size: medium-sized; D gene: TRBD1; J gene: TRBJ1-5; V gene: TRBV29-1; CDR3 DNA: TGCAGCGTTCGCGGGACAGACCCTAATCAGCCCCAGCATTTT; CDR3 protein: CSVRGTDPNQPQHF
clone size: many; D gene: -; J gene: TRBJ1-4; V gene: TRBV7-9; CDR3 DNA: TGTGCCAGCAGCCGACAGGTCGGGGATGAAAAACTGTTTTTT; CDR3 protein: CASSRQVGDEKLFF
clone size: many; D gene: -; J gene: TRBJ2-7; V gene: TRBV6-5; CDR3 DNA: TGTGCCAGCAGCACTAATACCGGGAACTACGAGCAGTACTTC; CDR3 protein: CASSTNTGNYEQYF
clone size: many; D gene: -; J gene: TRBJ2-5; V gene: TRBV10-3; CDR3 DNA: TGTGCCATCTCCCGGGCGGGGATCGAGGAGACCCAGTACTTC; CDR3 protein: CAISRAGIEETQYF
clone size: many; D gene: -; J gene: TRBJ2-3; V gene: TRBV7-8; CDR3 DNA: TGTGCCAGCAGCTTAGAAGGCCGGCAGGGCGCAGTAGATACGCAGTATTTT; CDR3 protein: CASSLEGRQGAVDTQYF
clone size: many; D gene: TRBD2; J gene: TRBJ2-5; V gene: TRBV5-1; CDR3 DNA: TGCGCCAGCACCCAAGCGGGGGGCTATCAAGAGACCCAGTACTTC; CDR3 protein: CASTQAGGYQETQYF
clone size: once; D gene: -; J gene: TRBJ2-3; V gene: TRBV11-2; CDR3 DNA: TGTGCCAGCACCCTGGGCAGGGGAACAGATACGCAGTATTTT; CDR3 protein: CASTLGRGTDTQYF
clone size: -; D gene: TRBD2; J gene: TRBJ2-1; V gene: TRBV5-1; CDR3 DNA: TGCGCCAGCAGCCCCCGGGGGGGAGGGCAGGAGCAGTTCTTC; CDR3 protein: CASSPRGGGQEQFF
clone size: many; D gene: -; J gene: TRBJ1-5; V gene: TRBV18; CDR3 DNA: TGTGCCAGCTCACCAGACAGGAACCAGCCCCAGCATTTT; CDR3 protein: CASSPDRNQPQHF
clone size: few; D gene: -; J gene: TRBJ2-1; V gene: TRBV20-1; CDR3 DNA: TGCAGTGCAGAAGGGAAAGGCGGGGATGAGCAGTTCTTC; CDR3 protein: CSAEGKGGDEQFF
clone size: many; D gene: -; J gene: TRBJ2-6; V gene: TRBV15; CDR3 DNA: TGTGCCACCAGCAGAGATCCGGGCTCTGGGGCCAACGTCCTGACTTTC; CDR3 protein: CATSRDPGSGANVLTF
clone size: many; D gene: -; J gene: TRBJ1-1; V gene: TRBV5-1; CDR3 DNA: TGCGCCAGCAGTGGACAGTGGAACACTGAAGCTTTCTTT; CDR3 protein: CASSGQWNTEAFF
clone size: many; D gene: -; J gene: TRBJ2-1; V gene: TRBV20-1; CDR3 DNA: TGCAGTGCCGCCGGACTGAACCCAAACAATGAGCAGTTCTTC; CDR3 protein: CSAAGLNPNNEQFF
clone size: -; D gene: -; J gene: TRBJ1-3; V gene: TRBV5-1; CDR3 DNA: TGCGCCAGCAGCCCCGGATCTTCTGGAAACACCATATATTTT; CDR3 protein: CASSPGSSGNTIYF
clone size: many; D gene: -; J gene: TRBJ2-7; V gene: TRBV5-1; CDR3 DNA: TGCGCCAGCAGCTTGGGGAGTAACAGGGTAAGCGACGAGCAGTACTTC; CDR3 protein: CASSLGSNRVSDEQYF
clone size: many; D gene: TRBD1; J gene: TRBJ1-6; V gene: TRBV6-5; CDR3 DNA: TGTGCCAGCACAAAACAGAGGGACAGGGGTTCACCCCTCCACTTT; CDR3 protein: CASTKQRDRGSPLHF
clone size: -; D gene: TRBD1; J gene: TRBJ2-5; V gene: TRBV18; CDR3 DNA: TGTGCCAGCTCACCATGGGGACAGCATTTGGTGGAGACCCAGTACTTC; CDR3 protein: CASSPWGQHLVETQYF
clone size: many; D gene: -; J gene: TRBJ1-5; V gene: TRBV4-1; CDR3 DNA: TGCGCCAGCAGCCAAGAAAGATCGGTAACCAATCAGCCCCAGCATTTT; CDR3 protein: CASSQERSVTNQPQHF
clone size: many; D gene: -; J gene: TRBJ1-4; V gene: TRBV18; CDR3 DNA: TGTGCCAGCTCCCCCTTGGGGGAAAAACTGTTTTTT; CDR3 protein: CASSPLGEKLFF
clone size: many; D gene: -; J gene: TRBJ2-7; V gene: TRBV5-1; CDR3 DNA: TGCGCCAGCAGCTTGCGGGGGTTGGAGTACGAGCAGTACTTC; CDR3 protein: CASSLRGLEYEQYF
clone size: many; D gene: -; J gene: TRBJ2-2; V gene: TRBV6-5; CDR3 DNA: TGTGCCAGCAGTTACTCAGGCACCGGGGAGCTGTTTTTT; CDR3 protein: CASSYSGTGELFF